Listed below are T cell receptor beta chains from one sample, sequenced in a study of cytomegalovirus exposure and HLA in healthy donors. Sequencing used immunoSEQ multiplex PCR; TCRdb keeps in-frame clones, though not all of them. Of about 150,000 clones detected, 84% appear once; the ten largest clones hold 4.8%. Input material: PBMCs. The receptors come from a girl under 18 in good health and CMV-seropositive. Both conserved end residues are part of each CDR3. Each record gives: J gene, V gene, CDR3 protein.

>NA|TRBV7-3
CASSLFRTPDLYEQYF
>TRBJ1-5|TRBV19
CASSMSRGQRNQPQHF
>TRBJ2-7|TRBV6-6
CASSYSGQGGTEQYF
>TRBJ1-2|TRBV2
CASSTTAGYTF
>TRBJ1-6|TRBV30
CAWSFQTPSYNSPLHF
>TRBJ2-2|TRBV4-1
CASSQEVQFWELFF
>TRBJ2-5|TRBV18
CASSLGTGAIQETQYF
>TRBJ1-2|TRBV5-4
CASSLFLRDGYTF
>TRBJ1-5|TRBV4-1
CASSLSSGNNQPQHF
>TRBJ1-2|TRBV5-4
CASSLRDVGGFGYTF
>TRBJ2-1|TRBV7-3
CASSLRAPRGTGYNEQFF
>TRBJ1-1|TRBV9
CASSADRGRTEAFF
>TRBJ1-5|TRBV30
CAWSSRQGYGNQPQHF
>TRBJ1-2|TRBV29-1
CSVDPGPSGYTF
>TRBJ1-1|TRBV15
CATSPRFSMNTEAFF
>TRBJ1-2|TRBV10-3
CAISEGVRQISSGGYTF
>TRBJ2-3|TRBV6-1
CASSRQGTDTQYF
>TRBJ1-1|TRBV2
CASRNPPDRDHTEAFF
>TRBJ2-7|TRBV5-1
CASSLDGGPYEQYF
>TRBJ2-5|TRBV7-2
CASSHDSQETQYF
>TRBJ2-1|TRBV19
CASSIGLNEQFF
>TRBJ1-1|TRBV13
CASSLDVGQFYPEAFF
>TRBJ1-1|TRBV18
CASSPSFNMEAFF
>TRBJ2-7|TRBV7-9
CASSLVGGRNEQYF
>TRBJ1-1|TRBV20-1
CSAVSEEAFF
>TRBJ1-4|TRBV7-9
CASSLRTASDNEKLFF
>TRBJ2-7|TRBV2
CASSRTPRVGGEWHEQYF
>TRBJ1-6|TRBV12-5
CASGTGTGVGSPLHF
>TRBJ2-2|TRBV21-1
CASSFRRQGKAGELFF
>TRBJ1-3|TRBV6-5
CASTLDRASGNTIYF
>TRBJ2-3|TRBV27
CASIQGGTDTQYF
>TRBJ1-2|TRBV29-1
CSVERGSNYGYTF
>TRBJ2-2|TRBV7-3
CASSLSGTGGRELFF
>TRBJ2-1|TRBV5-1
CASSLEGSGGPYNEQFF
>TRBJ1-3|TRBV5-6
CASSFRDRVNSGNTIYF
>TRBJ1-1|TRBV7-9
CASSPQDRGETEAFF
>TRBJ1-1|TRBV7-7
CASSLREDTEAFF
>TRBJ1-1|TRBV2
CASRGQGNTEAFF
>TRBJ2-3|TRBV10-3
CAISEELAGKDTQYF
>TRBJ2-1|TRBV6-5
CASSYSTAASYNEQFF
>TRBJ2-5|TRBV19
CASTNEVRETQYF